This T cell receptor (beta chain) was obtained from a study of T cell repertoires in cytomegalovirus infection (dated 2019 in TCRdb). With respect to the entire study: Peptide stimulations targeted recently identified HLA-C-restricted CMV epitopes, whose presentation resists viral immunomodulation, together with well-studied HLA-B-restricted epitopes. Because public TCR beta signatures pointed to carriage of CMV infection together with the matching HLA type, the HLA type of each donor mattered for the analysis. Paper-wide results and their limitations: The ex vivo response was dominated by HLA-C-restricted CMV-specific TCR beta clonotypes, and the single most frequent clonotype in two of eight donors was supplied by these HLA-C-restricted clonotypes. Cumulative frequency of public TCR beta family members discriminated carriers of CMV infection plus the relevant HLA type in this cohort and an independent approximately 370-donor cohort.

The run used an Illumina HiSeq 1500. TCRdb itself trimmed the public reads at Q25 with fastp, ran MiXCR and retained productive beta chains. Every entry covers one CDR3 protein and lists the most common genes and DNA from its rows. The table for this sample lists 650,000 to 900,000 distinct CDR3 sequences; approximately 32% of them were counted only once. Approximately 14% of the sample is taken by the ten largest. For this clonotype: The target of this receptor is not known. Per-nucleotide qualities are absent, and no much larger clonotype sits a single base away.

The treatment or condition label for this specimen denotes: in vitro stimulation with specific CMV peptide epitopes to enrich CMV-specific T cells. The germline V gene (reference sequence) supplies CDR1 LNHNV and CDR2 YYDKDF. A distance of 7 bases separates the germline ends of V and J, which lose 8 bases and 5 bases respectively. The CDR3 holds 12 amino acids from the cysteine to the phenylalanine. Of the read, only the CDR3 DNA is kept; its 36 bases are in frame from base 1. The TCR comes from a human donor in good health (CMV status not recorded). Some clones in this sample may be carry-over from other donors' samples. Specimen: cultured CD8+ T cells from PBMCs, collected from culture after CMV antigen stimulation. The chain links TRBV15 with TRBJ1-6, with TRBD1 tentatively as D gene (5 bases match). Here is the DNA: TGTGCCACCCGAGGGGATAATTCACCCCTCCACTTT. It encodes CATRGDNSPLHF.